The clone carrying this T cell receptor beta chain appeared once. Profiled with immunoSEQ multiplex PCR; TCRdb holds only in-frame clones, not every one. The data show over 110,000 clones, about nine tenths seen once. Between the trimmed V and J ends, which lost 4 bases and 8 bases, there was a span of 15 bases. Per the germline V gene, CDR1 is LGHNA and CDR2 is YSLEER. The CDR3 contains 14 residues. The data are from a study of Ad26.COV2.S vaccination and SARS-CoV-2 variants. Sample: peripheral blood, taken after recovery from COVID-19. The chain carries TRBV4-3 and TRBJ2-4, with D perhaps matching TRBD1 or TRBD2 (5 bases each). This sequence was found in a human donor who had recovered from COVID-19. CDR3 nucleotide sequence: TGCGCCAGCAGCCTGAGATTGGTGGGGGACATTCAGTACTTC. Its protein product is CASSLRLVGDIQYF.